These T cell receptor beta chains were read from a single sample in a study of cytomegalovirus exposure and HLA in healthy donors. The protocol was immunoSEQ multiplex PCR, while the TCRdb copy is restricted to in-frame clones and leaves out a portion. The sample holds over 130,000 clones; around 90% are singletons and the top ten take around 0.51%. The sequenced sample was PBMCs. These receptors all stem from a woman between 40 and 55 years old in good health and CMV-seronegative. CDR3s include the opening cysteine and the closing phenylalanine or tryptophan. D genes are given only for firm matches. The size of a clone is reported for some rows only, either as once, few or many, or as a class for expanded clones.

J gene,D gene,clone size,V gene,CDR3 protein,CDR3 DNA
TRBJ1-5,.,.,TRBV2,CASRPGGANQPQHF,TGTGCCAGCAGGCCCGGAGGGGCCAATCAGCCCCAGCATTTT
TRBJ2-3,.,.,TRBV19,CATRVFPDTQYF,TGTGCCACCAGGGTTTTCCCAGATACGCAGTATTTT
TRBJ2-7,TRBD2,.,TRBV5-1,CASSSAGVGGVEQYF,TGCGCCAGCAGCTCGGCAGGAGTGGGGGGGGTCGAGCAGTACTTC
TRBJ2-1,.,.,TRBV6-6,CASSYSPGGLIPEQFF,TGTGCCAGCAGTTACTCGCCCGGCGGATTGATCCCTGAGCAGTTCTTC
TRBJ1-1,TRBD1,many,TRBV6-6,CASSPGQGETFF,TGTGCCAGCAGTCCGGGACAGGGGGAAACTTTCTTT
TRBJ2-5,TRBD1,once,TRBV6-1,CASSKDRVEETQYF,TGTGCCAGCAGTAAAGACAGGGTAGAAGAGACCCAGTACTTC
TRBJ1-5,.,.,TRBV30,CAWSSGGGWPQHF,TGTGCCTGGAGTTCTGGCGGTGGGTGGCCCCAGCATTTT
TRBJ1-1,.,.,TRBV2,CASRERSTEAFF,TGTGCCAGCAGGGAGCGAAGCACTGAAGCTTTCTTT
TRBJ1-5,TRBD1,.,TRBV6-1,CASSKTGHSNQPQHF,TGTGCCAGCAGCAAGACAGGGCATAGCAATCAGCCCCAGCATTTT
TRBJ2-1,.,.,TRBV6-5,CASRRDFYNEQFF,TGTGCCAGCAGGAGGGACTTCTACAATGAGCAGTTCTTC
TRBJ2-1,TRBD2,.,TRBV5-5,CASSLGGSSYNEQFF,TGTGCCAGCAGCTTGGGCGGGAGTAGTTACAATGAGCAGTTCTTC
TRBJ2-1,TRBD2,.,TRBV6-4,CASSGREGSYNEQFF,TGTGCCAGCAGTGGGCGGGAGGGGTCCTACAATGAGCAGTTCTTC
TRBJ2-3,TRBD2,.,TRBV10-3,CATRAGVGDTQYF,TGTGCCACACGAGCGGGAGTGGGAGATACGCAGTATTTT
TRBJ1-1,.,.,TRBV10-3,CAIRTGVNTEAFF,TGTGCCATCAGGACGGGGGTGAACACTGAAGCTTTCTTT
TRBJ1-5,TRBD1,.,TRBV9,CASSVLGDRNQPQHF,TGTGCCAGCAGCGTATTGGGGGACAGAAATCAGCCCCAGCATTTT
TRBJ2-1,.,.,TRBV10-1,CASSEGGGLSNEQFF,TGCGCCAGCAGTGAAGGCGGGGGCTTGTCCAATGAGCAGTTCTTC
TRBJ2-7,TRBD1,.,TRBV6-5,CASSQQGGDYEQYF,TGTGCCAGCAGCCAACAGGGGGGAGACTACGAGCAGTACTTC
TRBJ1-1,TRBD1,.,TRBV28,CASSWDRRNTEAFF,TGTGCCAGCAGTTGGGACAGGAGGAACACTGAAGCTTTCTTT
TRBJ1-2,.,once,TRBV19,CASSLDTINYGYTF,TGTGCCAGTAGCCTTGACACAATTAACTATGGCTACACCTTC
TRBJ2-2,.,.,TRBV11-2,CASSLPGELFF,TGTGCCAGCAGTCTCCCCGGGGAGCTGTTTTTT
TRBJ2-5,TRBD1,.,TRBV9,CASSVGGTGVGETQYF,TGTGCCAGCAGCGTAGGGGGGACAGGGGTAGGAGAGACCCAGTACTTC
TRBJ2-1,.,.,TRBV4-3,CASSQDAGQYNEQFF,TGCGCCAGCAGCCAAGACGCAGGGCAGTACAATGAGCAGTTCTTC
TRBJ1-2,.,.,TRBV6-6,CASSRGGSLYGYTF,TGTGCCAGCAGTAGGGGGGGTTCCCTCTATGGCTACACCTTC
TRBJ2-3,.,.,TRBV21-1,CASSNETSGRSDTQYF,TGTGCCAGCAGCAACGAGACTAGCGGGAGATCAGATACGCAGTATTTT
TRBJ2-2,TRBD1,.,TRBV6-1,CASSPGTGATGELFF,TGTGCCAGCAGCCCCGGGACAGGGGCCACCGGGGAGCTGTTTTTT
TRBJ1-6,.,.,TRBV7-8,CASSFGQNSPLHF,TGTGCCAGCAGCTTTGGGCAGAATTCACCCCTCCACTTT